This T cell receptor (beta chain) emerged from a study of T-cell reconstitution after alpha-beta-depleted transplantation in children. The authors prepared the TCRbeta library with unique molecular identifiers. Using its own MiXCR run on the PCR reads, TCRdb lists one record per CDR3 protein. The sample shows some 520,000 distinct CDR3 sequences, approximately 29% of them seen only once. V was trimmed by 3 bases and J by 3 bases, leaving 12 bases between them. This CDR3 comprises 15 residues. Germline V gives CDR1 SGHTA, CDR2 FQGNSA. The count of this clonotype is one. This specimen was PBMCs from the stem cell graft donor, taken from the stem cell graft. The sequence derives from a human donor who donated a stem cell graft to a child with aplastic anemia. V usage is TRBV7-2 and J usage is TRBJ1-5, with D tentatively TRBD1 (5 bases). The CDR3 DNA reads as TGTGCCAGCAGCTTGAGGGAGGGGCTCAATCAGCCCCAGCATTTT. Its protein is CASSLREGLNQPQHF. Together with reference TRBV7-2 and TRBJ1-5, the CDR3 gives the full variable domain: GAGVSQSPSNKVTEKGKDVELRCDPISGHTALYWYRQSLGQGLEFLIYFQGNSAPDKSGLPSDRFSAERTGGSVSTLTIQRTQQEDSAVYLCASSLREGLNQPQHFGDGTRLSIL.